This T cell receptor beta chain was observed in a study of vaccination effects on CD4 cells after COVID-19. In the study overall: Vaccination of participants consisted of two doses of either the BNT162b2 or mRNA-1273 vaccine.

This CDR3 has 12 residues. V shed 3 bases, J shed 9 bases, and the junction held 2 bases outside the gene matches. Germline V gives CDR1 SNHLY, CDR2 FYNNEI. The repertoire was sequenced with immunoSEQ multiplex PCR; TCRdb's copy has only in-frame clones and lacks some. This table holds around 25,000 clones, 69% found once. Antigen-specific CD4+ T cells were first expanded with viral peptide pools by the ViraFEST assay and only then sequenced. Subsequent to 10 days of culture, CD4+ T cells were isolated. The person acquired a PCR-confirmed SARS-CoV-2 infection between March and December 2020. This clone was counted a single time. Its matching antigen is unknown.

This TCR derives from a human donor who had a prior SARS-CoV-2 infection. The sequenced sample was CD4+ T cells from PBMCs cultured with SARS-CoV-2 spike peptides, obtained before COVID-19 vaccination. This sequence joins TRBV2 and TRBJ2-1, with 7 bases aligning to TRBD2. The chain's CDR3 is CASSERELEQFF. In DNA form, the CDR3 reads TGTGCCAGCAGTGAGCGGGAGCTTGAGCAGTTCTTC.